This T cell receptor beta chain was sequenced for a study of cytomegalovirus exposure and HLA in healthy donors. Regarding the study as a whole: According to reports, the classifier identified cytomegalovirus status with high specificity and sensitivity. The number of N-insertions in an Asian-associated ancestry cluster was reportedly below the 666-donor mean in a later analysis. According to the study, around 180 TCR beta chains were cytomegalovirus-associated.

In the case of this clone: Its antigen is as yet unknown.

PCR involved 60 Vbeta and 13 Jbeta primers. The protocol was immunoSEQ multiplex PCR, while the TCRdb copy is restricted to in-frame clones and leaves out a portion. This repertoire shows roughly 110,000 clones, around 70% found once; its top ten account for 3.5% to 5%. Germline V gives CDR1 SNHLY, CDR2 FYNNEI. Deletions cut 4 bases from V and 2 bases from J, with 11 bases between. This CDR3 spans 14 amino acids. This receptor was obtained from a woman aged 40 to 50 in good health and CMV-seropositive. The sample was PBMCs. The rearrangement links TRBV2 to TRBJ2-5; perhaps TRBD1 as D (5 bases). The chain's CDR3 is CASSVLTAQETQYF. The DNA for the CDR3 is TGTGCCAGCAGTGTCCTGACAGCACAAGAGACCCAGTACTTC.